Below, 8 T cell receptor beta chains from the same sample are listed, as sequenced in a study of post-analysis software for immune sequencing data. Study-level results: Five TRBV segments, TRBV5-6, TRBV5-1 and TRBV20-1 among them, were found more frequent in patients than controls.

Tagging with unique molecular identifiers was a feature of the TCR beta cDNA libraries. TCRdb redid the calling of the PCR reads with MiXCR, one entry per CDR3 protein. The table has 350,000 to 500,000 distinct CDR3 sequences, approximately 38% seen once; the top ten hold less than 10%. These receptors have no known antigen. Sequencing was carried out using blood. The receptors were gathered from a girl aged 2 to 10 with multiple sclerosis.

The chain is built from TRBV6-6 and TRBJ2-1, with D unclear. There are 11 residues in the CDR3. V was shortened by 6 bases and J by 11 bases, with 11 bases between the two germline ends. The V gene's germline CDR1 is MNHNY and CDR2 SVGAGI (reference sequence). CDR3 nucleotides: TGTGCCAGCAGCCAGATCGCTCAGCAGTTCTTC. Protein sequence: CASSQIAQQFF.

This rearrangement joins TRBV20-1 to TRBJ2-4, with D perhaps matching TRBD2 (5 bases). CDR1 is DFQATT, CDR2 SNEGSKA, per germline (reference sequence). V lost 1 base, J lost 0 bases, and 7 bases lay in between. This CDR3 is 14 amino acids long. CDR3 sequence reads: CSARGTLAKNIQYF. CDR3 DNA: TGCAGTGCTAGAGGGACTCTAGCCAAAAACATTCAGTACTTC.

Comments on this clonotype: An end of the junction differs from the germline gene, which may be a read error. The rearrangement links TRBV15 to TRBJ1-6; 7 bases are a match to TRBD1. CDR1 and CDR2 (germline): LNHNV, YYDKDF (reference sequence). This CDR3 has 14 amino acids. The DNA of the CDR3 is TGTACCACCAGCAGAGAACAGGGGACGTCACCCCTCCACTTT. This encodes CTTSREQGTSPLHF.

The rearrangement joins TRBV27 to TRBJ2-1; 9 bases are shared with TRBD2. The germline gives CDR1 MNHEY, CDR2 SMNVEV (reference sequence). CDR3 length equals 15 residues. The V segment lost 4 bases and the J segment 2 bases; nucleotides outside the gene matches: 3. The CDR3 nucleotides are TGTGCCAGCAGTTCTATAGCGGGGGCCTACAATGAGCAGTTCTTC. This sequence encodes CASSSIAGAYNEQFF.

The CDR3 sequence: CASSTLGADNQPQHF. The CDR3 DNA sequence: TGTGCCAGCTCAACCTTGGGGGCCGACAATCAGCCCCAGCATTTT. The chain has TRBV12-3 or TRBV12-4 and TRBJ1-5, with D possibly matching TRBD1 (6 bases). V was trimmed by 8 bases and J by 3 bases, leaving 17 bases between them. The length of the CDR3 is 15 residues.

This clonotype has only a few counts. The V and J genes are TRBV9 and TRBJ1-5; D is possibly TRBD1 (5 bases). With 3 bases removed from V and 5 bases from J, the gap between germline ends came to 12 bases. Germline values: CDR1 SGDLS, CDR2 YYNGEE. This CDR3 is 14 amino acids long. The CDR3 nucleotides are TGTGCCAGCAGCGCAGGGAACGTGGATCAGCCCCAGCATTTT. Protein product: CASSAGNVDQPQHF.

The chain has TRBV20-1 and TRBJ2-7; D possibly corresponds to TRBD2 (5 bases). Matching the DNA end better, TRBJ2-5 makes the J call doubtful. CDR1 DFQATT and CDR2 SNEGSKA come from the germline V gene (reference sequence). This CDR3 is 14 amino acids long. This CDR3 reads CSVGSLTLGETQYF. The CDR3 DNA reads TGCAGTGTGGGGAGCCTAACCCTGGGAGAGACCCAGTACTTC.

DNA of the CDR3: TGCGCCAGCAGCTTGGAGCTCTCTGGGGCCAACGTCCTGACTTTC. It translates to CASSLELSGANVLTF. V usage is TRBV5-1 and J usage is TRBJ2-6; D unresolved. The germline V gene has CDR1 SGHRS and CDR2 YFSETQ. The CDR3 sequence is 15 residues long. V lost 0 bases and J lost 0, with 4 bases in between.